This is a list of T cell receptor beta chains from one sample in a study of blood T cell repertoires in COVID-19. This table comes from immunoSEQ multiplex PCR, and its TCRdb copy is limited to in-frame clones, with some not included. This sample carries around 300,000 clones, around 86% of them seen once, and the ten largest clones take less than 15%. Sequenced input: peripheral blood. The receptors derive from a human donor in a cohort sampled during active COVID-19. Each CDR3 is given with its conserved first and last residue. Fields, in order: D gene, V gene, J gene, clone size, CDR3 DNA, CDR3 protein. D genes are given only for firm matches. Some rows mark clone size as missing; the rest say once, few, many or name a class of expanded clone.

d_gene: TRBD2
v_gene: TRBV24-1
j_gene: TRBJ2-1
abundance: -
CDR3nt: TGTGCCACCCAAAGGGAGGGAAGACCCCCTTACAATGAGCAGTTCTTC
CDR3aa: CATQREGRPPYNEQFF

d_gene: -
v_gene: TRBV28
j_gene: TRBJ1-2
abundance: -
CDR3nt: TGTGCCAGCAGTTCGAGCGGGGGCAGGGTTAACCTCTATGGCTACACCTTC
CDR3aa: CASSSSGGRVNLYGYTF

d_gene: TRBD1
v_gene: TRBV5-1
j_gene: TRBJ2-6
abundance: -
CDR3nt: TGCGCCAGCAGCACGGGACAGCCCTCTGGGGCCAACGTCCTGACTTTC
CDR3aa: CASSTGQPSGANVLTF

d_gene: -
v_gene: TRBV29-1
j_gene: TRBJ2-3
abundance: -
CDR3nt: TGCAGCGTCGCAACCGGGACAAGCACAGATACGCAGTATTTT
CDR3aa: CSVATGTSTDTQYF

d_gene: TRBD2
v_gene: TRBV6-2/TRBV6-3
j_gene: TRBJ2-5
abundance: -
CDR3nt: TGTGCCAGCAGTTACGCCCTGGTAGCTAGCGGGAGGGCCGGCCAAGAGACCCAGTACTTC
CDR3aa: CASSYALVASGRAGQETQYF

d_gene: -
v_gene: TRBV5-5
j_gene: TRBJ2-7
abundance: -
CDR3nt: TGTGCCAGCAGCTTGCAGGGCTACAACTACGAGCAGTACTTC
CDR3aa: CASSLQGYNYEQYF

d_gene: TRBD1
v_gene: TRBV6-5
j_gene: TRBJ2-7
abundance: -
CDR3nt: TGTGCCAGCAGTCCGGGGACAGCACTACGAGAGCAGTACTTC
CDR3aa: CASSPGTALREQYF

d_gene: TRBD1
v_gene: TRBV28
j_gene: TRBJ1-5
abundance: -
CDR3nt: TGTGCCAGCAGATCTACCGGGACAGGGGGTTCTCCCCAGCATTTT
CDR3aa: CASRSTGTGGSPQHF

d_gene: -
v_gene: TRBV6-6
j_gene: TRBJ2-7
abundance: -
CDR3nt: TGTGCCAGCAGTTACTTGGGGACATTAGCCTACGAGCAGTACTTC
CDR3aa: CASSYLGTLAYEQYF

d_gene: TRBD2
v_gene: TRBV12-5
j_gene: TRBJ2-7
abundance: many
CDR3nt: TGTGCTAGTGGTTTGCAACTAGCGGGAGAGGCCTACGAGCAGTACTTC
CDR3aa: CASGLQLAGEAYEQYF

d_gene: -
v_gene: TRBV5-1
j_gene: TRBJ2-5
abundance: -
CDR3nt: TGCGCCAGCAGCTTGTTCGCCGGTGAGCCCCAGTACTTC
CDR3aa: CASSLFAGEPQYF

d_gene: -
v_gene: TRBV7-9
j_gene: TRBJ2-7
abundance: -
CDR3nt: TGTGCCAGCAGCGAGGACTTCTACGAGCAGTACTTC
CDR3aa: CASSEDFYEQYF

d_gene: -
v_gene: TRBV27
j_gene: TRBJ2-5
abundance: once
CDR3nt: TGTGCCAGCAGCCGCCTAACAGGGCAAGAGACCCAGTACTTC
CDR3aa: CASSRLTGQETQYF

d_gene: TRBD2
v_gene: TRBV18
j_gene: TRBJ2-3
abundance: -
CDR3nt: TGTGCCAGCTCACCACCTCGTAGCGGGAGCGGCACAGATACGCAGTATTTT
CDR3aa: CASSPPRSGSGTDTQYF

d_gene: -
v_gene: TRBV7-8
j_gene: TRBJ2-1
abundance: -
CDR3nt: TGTGCCAGCAGCTTTCGTCGCCCAGGGGGGCACGAGCAGTTCTTC
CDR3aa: CASSFRRPGGHEQFF

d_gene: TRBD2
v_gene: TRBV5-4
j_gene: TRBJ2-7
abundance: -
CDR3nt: TGTGCCAGCAGTTTTAGCGGGAGCGAGCAGTACTTC
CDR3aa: CASSFSGSEQYF

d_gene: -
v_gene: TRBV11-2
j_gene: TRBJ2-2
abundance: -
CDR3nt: TGTGCCAGCAGCTCGCTCCGGGGTGGAGCCGGGGAGCTGTTTTTT
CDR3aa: CASSSLRGGAGELFF

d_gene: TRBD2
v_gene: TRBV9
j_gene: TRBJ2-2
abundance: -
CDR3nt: TGTGCCAGCAGCGTCACTAGCGGGGGGACCGGGGAGCTGTTTTTT
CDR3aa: CASSVTSGGTGELFF

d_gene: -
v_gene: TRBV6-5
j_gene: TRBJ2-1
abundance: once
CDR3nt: TGTGCCCTATCTGTTACCTACAATGAGCAGTTCTTC
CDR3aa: CALSVTYNEQFF

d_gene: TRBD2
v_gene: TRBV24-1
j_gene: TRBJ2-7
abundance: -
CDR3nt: TGTGCCACCTCTAGCGGTAGCTCCTACGAGCAGTACTTC
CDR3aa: CATSSGSSYEQYF

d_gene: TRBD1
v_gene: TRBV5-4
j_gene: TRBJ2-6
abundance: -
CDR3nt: TGTGCCAGCAGCTTCGGGACAGGGGGCTTTGGGGCCAACGTCCTGACTTTC
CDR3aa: CASSFGTGGFGANVLTF

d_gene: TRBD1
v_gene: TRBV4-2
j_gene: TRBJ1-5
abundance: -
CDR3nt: TGTGCCAGCAGCCAAGATGGGGGGGACAGGGTCAGTCAGCCCCAGCATTTT
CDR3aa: CASSQDGGDRVSQPQHF

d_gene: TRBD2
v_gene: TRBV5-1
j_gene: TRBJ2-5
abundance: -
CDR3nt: TGCGCCAGCAGCTTGAGGCTAGCGGGTCGTCAAGAGACCCAGTACTTC
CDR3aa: CASSLRLAGRQETQYF

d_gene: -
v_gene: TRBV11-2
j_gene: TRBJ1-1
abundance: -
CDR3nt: TGTGCCAGCAGCTTACACAGGGTGGCTGAAGCTTTCTTT
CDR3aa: CASSLHRVAEAFF

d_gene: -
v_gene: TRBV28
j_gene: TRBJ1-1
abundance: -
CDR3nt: TGTGCCAGCAGTCCCGGAACAGGGAGGAACACTGAAGCTTTCTTT
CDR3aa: CASSPGTGRNTEAFF

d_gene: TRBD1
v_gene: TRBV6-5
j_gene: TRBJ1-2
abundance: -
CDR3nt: TGTGCCAGCAGTCGGGACAGTCTTTACTATGGCTACACCTTC
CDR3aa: CASSRDSLYYGYTF

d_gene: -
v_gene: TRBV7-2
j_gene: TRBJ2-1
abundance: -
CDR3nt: TGTGCCAGCAGCTTGTCTAGTTCCCACAATGAGCAGTTCTTC
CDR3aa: CASSLSSSHNEQFF

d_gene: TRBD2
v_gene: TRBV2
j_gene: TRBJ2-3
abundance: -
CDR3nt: TGTGCCAGCATCGAACCGGGACTAGCGGGCACAGATACGCAGTATTTT
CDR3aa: CASIEPGLAGTDTQYF

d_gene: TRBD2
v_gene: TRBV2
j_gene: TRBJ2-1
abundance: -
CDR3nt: TGTGCCAGCAGTGAAGCGCGGGCGGGAGGGCACAATGAGCAGTTCTTC
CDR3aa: CASSEARAGGHNEQFF

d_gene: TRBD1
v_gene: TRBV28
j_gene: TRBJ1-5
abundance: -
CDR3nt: TGTGCCAGCGGACAGGGGGCGAATCAGCCCCAGCATTTT
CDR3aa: CASGQGANQPQHF

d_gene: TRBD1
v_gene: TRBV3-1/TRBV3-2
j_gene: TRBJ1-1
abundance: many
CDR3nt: TGTGCCAGCTCCAGGGGGGAGAACACTGAAGCTTTCTTT
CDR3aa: CASSRGENTEAFF

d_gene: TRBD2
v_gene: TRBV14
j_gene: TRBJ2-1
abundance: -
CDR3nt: TGTGCCAGCAGCCAAGCTTGGACTAGGCAGAATGAGCAGTTCTTC
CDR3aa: CASSQAWTRQNEQFF

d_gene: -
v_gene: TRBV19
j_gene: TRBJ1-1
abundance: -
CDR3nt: TGTGCCAGTACCCTAAAGGTCGGGGGGCTTCCTGAAGCTTTCTTT
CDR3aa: CASTLKVGGLPEAFF

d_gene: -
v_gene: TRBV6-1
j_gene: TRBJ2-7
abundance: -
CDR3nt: TGTGCCAGCAGTGAAGCGCCCAGCGGGCCCTACGAGCAGTACTTC
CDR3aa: CASSEAPSGPYEQYF

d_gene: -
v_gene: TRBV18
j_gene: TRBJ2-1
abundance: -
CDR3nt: TGTGCCAGCTCACCCCACTTAGGGGGTGAGCAGTTCTTC
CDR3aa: CASSPHLGGEQFF

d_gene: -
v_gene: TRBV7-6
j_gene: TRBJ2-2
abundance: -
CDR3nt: TGTGCCAGCAGCCGGGGACTGTCGAACACCGGGGAGCTGTTTTTT
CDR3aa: CASSRGLSNTGELFF

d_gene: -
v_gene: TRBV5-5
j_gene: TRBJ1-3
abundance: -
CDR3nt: TGTGCCAGCAGGATCGGGATCCTCTCTGGAAACACCATATATTTT
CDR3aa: CASRIGILSGNTIYF

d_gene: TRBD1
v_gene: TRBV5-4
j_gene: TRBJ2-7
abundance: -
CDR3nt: TGTGCCAGCACATTACAGGGGGCGGAAGAGCAGTACTTC
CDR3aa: CASTLQGAEEQYF